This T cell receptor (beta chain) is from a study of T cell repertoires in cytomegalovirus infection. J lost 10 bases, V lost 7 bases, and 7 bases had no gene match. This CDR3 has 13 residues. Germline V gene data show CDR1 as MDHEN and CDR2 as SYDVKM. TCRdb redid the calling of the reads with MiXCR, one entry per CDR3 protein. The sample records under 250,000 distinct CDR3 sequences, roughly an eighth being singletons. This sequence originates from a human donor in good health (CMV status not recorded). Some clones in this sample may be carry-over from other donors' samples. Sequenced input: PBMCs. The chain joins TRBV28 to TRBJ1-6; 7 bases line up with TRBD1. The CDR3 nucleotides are TGTGCCAGCACCACAGGGGACGGCTCACCCCTCCACTTT. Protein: CASTTGDGSPLHF. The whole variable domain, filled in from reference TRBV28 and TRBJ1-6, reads DVKVTQSSRYLVKRTGEKVFLECVQDMDHENMFWYRQDPGLGLRLIYFSYDVKMKEKGDIPEGYSVSREKKERFSLILESASTNQTSMYLCASTTGDGSPLHFGNGTRLTVT.